The source of this TCR beta chain is a study of T cell changes during pregnancy in multiple sclerosis. The germline V gene has CDR1 SGHRS and CDR2 YFSETQ. The CDR3 consists of 13 residues. Trimming cost V 4 bases and J 4 bases, with 11 bases left between them. This table comes from immunoSEQ multiplex PCR, and its TCRdb copy is limited to in-frame clones, with some not included. The table includes about 38,000 clones, 91% detected once. The sequence was collected from a female donor with multiple sclerosis, enrolled in a pregnancy study. J is TRBJ1-2 and V is TRBV5-1, with TRBD1 as a possible D gene (5 bases). The source was CD8+ T cells from peripheral blood mononuclear cells, collected after pregnancy. CDR3 sequence (DNA): TGCGCCAGCAGCGGCGGGACTCTCTATGGCTACACCTTC. Residues: CASSGGTLYGYTF.